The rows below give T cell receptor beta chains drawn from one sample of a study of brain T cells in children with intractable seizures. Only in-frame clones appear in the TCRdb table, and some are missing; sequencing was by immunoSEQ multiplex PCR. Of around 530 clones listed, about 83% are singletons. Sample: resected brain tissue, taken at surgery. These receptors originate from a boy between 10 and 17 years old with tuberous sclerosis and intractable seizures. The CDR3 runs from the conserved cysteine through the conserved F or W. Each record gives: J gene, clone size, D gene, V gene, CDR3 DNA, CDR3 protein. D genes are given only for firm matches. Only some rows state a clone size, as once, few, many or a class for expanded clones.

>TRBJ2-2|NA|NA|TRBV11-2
TGTGCCAGCAGCCCCACCGGCCAGTTGCGCACCGGGGAGCTGTTTTTT
CASSPTGQLRTGELFF
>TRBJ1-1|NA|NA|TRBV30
TGTGCCTGGAGTCCTACACCCGGGGGTGTTAACACTGAAGCTTTCTTT
CAWSPTPGGVNTEAFF
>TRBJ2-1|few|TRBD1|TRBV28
TGTGCCAGCAGTTTATTGGACAGGGGGCACAATGAGCAGTTCTTC
CASSLLDRGHNEQFF
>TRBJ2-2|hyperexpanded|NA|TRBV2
TGTGCCAGCAGCAGAGGGTCTGTTGCCCCCGGGGAGCTGTTTTTT
CASSRGSVAPGELFF
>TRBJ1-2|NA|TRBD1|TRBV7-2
TGTGCCAGCAGCCAGGACAGGAATAGATATGGCTACACCTTC
CASSQDRNRYGYTF
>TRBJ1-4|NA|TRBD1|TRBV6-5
TGTGCCAGCAGGGGACAGGGATCGGCGGAAAAACTGTTTTTT
CASRGQGSAEKLFF
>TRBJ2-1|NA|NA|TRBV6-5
TGTGCCAGCAGTCACGGAGGTGAGCAGTTCTTC
CASSHGGEQFF
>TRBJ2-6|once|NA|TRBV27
TGTGCCAGCAGTCCTCTGGGGGCCAACGTCCTGACTTTC
CASSPLGANVLTF
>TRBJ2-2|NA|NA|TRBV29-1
TGCAGCGGACGGTTTAACACCGGGGAGCTGTTTTTT
CSGRFNTGELFF
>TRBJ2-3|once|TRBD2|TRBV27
TGTGCCAGCAGTTTGACTAGCGGGACCCGAACTAGCACAGATACGCAGTATTTT
CASSLTSGTRTSTDTQYF
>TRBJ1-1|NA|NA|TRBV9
TGTGCCAGCAGCCATGGGGGGGAAGCTTTCTTT
CASSHGGEAFF
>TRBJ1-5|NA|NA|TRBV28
TGTGCCAGCAGTCCCCTCCTTGGAAGCAATCAGCCCCAGCATTTT
CASSPLLGSNQPQHF
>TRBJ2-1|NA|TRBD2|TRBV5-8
TGTGCCAGCAGCTTGGTCCCCACTAGCGGGGGGTTTCGCTCCTACAATGAGCAGTTCTTC
CASSLVPTSGGFRSYNEQFF
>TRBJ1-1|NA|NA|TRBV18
TGTGCCAGCTCACCACAGGGGGGGGTTACTGAAGCTTTCTTT
CASSPQGGVTEAFF
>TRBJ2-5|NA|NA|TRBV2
TGTGCCAGCAGTGAGCAAGAGACCCAGTACTTC
CASSEQETQYF
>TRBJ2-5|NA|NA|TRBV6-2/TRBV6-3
TGTGCCAGCAGCCCTCAGGGACGGCTCCAAGAGACCCAGTACTTC
CASSPQGRLQETQYF
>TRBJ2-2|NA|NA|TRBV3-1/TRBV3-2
TGTGCCAGCAGCCGATTGGGGGCCAGAAACACCGGGGAGCTGTTTTTT
CASSRLGARNTGELFF
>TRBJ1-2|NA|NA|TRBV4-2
TGTGCCAGCAGCCAAGACCGCAGGGATGGCTACACCTTC
CASSQDRRDGYTF
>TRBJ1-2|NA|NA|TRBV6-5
TGTGCCAGCAGTTACTCGAAGGGGTACTATGGCTACACCTTC
CASSYSKGYYGYTF
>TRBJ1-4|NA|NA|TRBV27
TGTGCCAGCAGCCCAGATAATGAAAAACTGTTTTTT
CASSPDNEKLFF
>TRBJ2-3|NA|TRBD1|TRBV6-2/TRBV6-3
TGTGCCAGCAGCGCCGGGACAGGGGCAGATACGCAGTATTTT
CASSAGTGADTQYF
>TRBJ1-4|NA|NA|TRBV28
TGTGCCAGTAGATCGGGGGGCGCGGCTAATGAAAAACTGTTTTTT
CASRSGGAANEKLFF
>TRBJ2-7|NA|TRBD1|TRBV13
TGTGCCAGCAGCTCTCCCCTGGGGGCAGGGGGAAGTTACGAGCAGTACTTC
CASSSPLGAGGSYEQYF
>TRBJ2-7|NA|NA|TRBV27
TGTGCCAGCAGTTTATCAGGGGTTACCTACGAGCAGTACTTC
CASSLSGVTYEQYF
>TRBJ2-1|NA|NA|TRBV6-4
TGTGCCAGCAGTGACTCGGCAGGGGACTACAATGAGCAGTTCTTC
CASSDSAGDYNEQFF
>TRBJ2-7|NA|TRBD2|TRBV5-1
TGCGCCAGCAGCTTGGGGACTAGCGGGACCGAGCAGTACTTC
CASSLGTSGTEQYF
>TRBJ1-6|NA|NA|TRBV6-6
TGTGCCAGCAGATCCTTGGGGGGAAGTTCACCCCTCCACTTT
CASRSLGGSSPLHF
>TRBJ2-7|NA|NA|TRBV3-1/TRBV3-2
TGTGCCAGCAGCCAAGAAGGGGTGGGTAGGTACGAGCAGTACTTC
CASSQEGVGRYEQYF
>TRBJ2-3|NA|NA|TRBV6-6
TGTGCCAGCAGCCGCAGCGAAACCACAGATACGCAGTATTTT
CASSRSETTDTQYF
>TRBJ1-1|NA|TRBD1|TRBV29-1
TGCAGCGCTGACAGGGCTGGAACTGAAGCTTTCTTT
CSADRAGTEAFF
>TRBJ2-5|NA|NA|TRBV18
TGTGCCAGCTCACCACAGATCCAAGAGACCCAGTACTTC
CASSPQIQETQYF
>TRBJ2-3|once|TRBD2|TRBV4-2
TGTGCCAGCAGCCAAGATAGCGGGGGTCCCTCAGGTACGCAGTATTTT
CASSQDSGGPSGTQYF
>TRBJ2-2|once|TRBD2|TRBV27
TGTGCCAGCAGTTCGACCGGGACTATGTTTACCGGGGAGCTGTTTTTT
CASSSTGTMFTGELFF
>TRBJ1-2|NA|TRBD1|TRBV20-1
TGCAGTGCTAGTGAACGGACAGGGCATGGCTACACCTTC
CSASERTGHGYTF
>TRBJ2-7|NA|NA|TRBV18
TGTGCCAGCTCACCGCGACAGGACCCTACCTACGAGCAGTACTTC
CASSPRQDPTYEQYF
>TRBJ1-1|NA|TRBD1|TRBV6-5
TGTGCCAGCAGTTACACAGCCGGGACAGGGGGCACTGAAGCTTTCTTT
CASSYTAGTGGTEAFF
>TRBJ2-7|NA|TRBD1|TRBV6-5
TGTGCCAGCAGTTACTCACCCGGGACAGGGGGCTACGAGCAGTACTTC
CASSYSPGTGGYEQYF
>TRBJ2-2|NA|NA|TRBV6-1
TGTGCCAGCAGTGAAGAGGGAGAAACCGGGGAGCTGTTTTTT
CASSEEGETGELFF
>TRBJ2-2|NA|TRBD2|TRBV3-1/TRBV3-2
TGTGCCAGCAGCGGACCCGGGACTAGCGGGACTGGTGTCGCCGGGGAGCTGTTTTTT
CASSGPGTSGTGVAGELFF
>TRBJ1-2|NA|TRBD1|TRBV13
TGTGCCATGCGAATGGAGGACAGGGGAAACTATGGCTACACCTTC
CAMRMEDRGNYGYTF
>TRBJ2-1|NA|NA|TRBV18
TGTGCCAGCTCACTAGGACCCTACAATGAGCAGTTCTTC
CASSLGPYNEQFF
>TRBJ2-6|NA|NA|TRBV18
TGTGCCAGCTCACCCCGGACCGAACGGAGCGTCCTGACTTTC
CASSPRTERSVLTF
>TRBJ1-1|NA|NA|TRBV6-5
TGTGCCAGCAGTTACTCGAGCTTAGGGGTTACTGAAGCTTTCTTT
CASSYSSLGVTEAFF
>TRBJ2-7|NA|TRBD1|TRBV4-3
TGCGCCAGCAGCCAAGCTTGGACAGGGGCCTACGAGCAGTACTTC
CASSQAWTGAYEQYF
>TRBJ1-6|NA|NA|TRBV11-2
TGTGCCAGCAGCTTAGACCCGGATCTCCCCCTCCACTTT
CASSLDPDLPLHF
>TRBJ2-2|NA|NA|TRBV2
TGTGCCACTGAGTTCGCCGGGGAGCTGTTTTTT
CATEFAGELFF
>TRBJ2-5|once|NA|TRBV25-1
TGTGCCAGCAGTGAGGCGGGGGACATTGAGACCCAGTACTTC
CASSEAGDIETQYF